In its sample, the clone carrying this T cell receptor (beta chain) was seen a few times. Its antigen remains unknown. MiXCR, applied by TCRdb to the 5' RACE reads, yields one record per CDR3 protein. The table lists 80,000 to 95,000 distinct CDR3 sequences, approximately 8.5% of them singletons, with less than 8.5% in the top ten. The CDR3 consists of 15 residues. Germline V gene sequence: CDR1 DFQATT, CDR2 SNEGSKA (reference sequence). The time point was: sample taken at primary tumor resection. Whole RNA, which was extracted from tumor, nontumor lung tissue or frozen PBMC, was sequenced without any cell sorting. The donor group consisted of around 70 patients who had untreated, early-stage non-small cell lung cancer. The source of the sample is a study of spatial heterogeneity in lung cancer. Study-level information: Fewer alpha-chain than beta-chain sequences were consistently detected. For the average unique TCR and UMI combination, more than ten occurrences appeared in raw reads. Study-wide results and limits: Among blood samples, ubiquitous expanded tumor TCRs appeared more at resection than at follow-up.

Source: PBMCs, taken at surgery. The source is a male donor with early-stage non-small cell lung cancer. The gene calls are TRBV20-1 and TRBJ2-5; 10 bases align to TRBD2. The CDR3 DNA is TGCAGAGGTTTGGATAGCGGGAGGTCCCAAGAGACCCAGTACTTC. This codes for CRGLDSGRSQETQYF.